This T cell receptor (beta chain) was recovered during a study of cytomegalovirus exposure and HLA in healthy donors (dated 2017 in TCRdb). Regarding the complete study: An earlier analysis of some 500 of the donors reported about 290 Gb of sequence data and roughly 110 million unique TCR beta sequences from about 179 million T cells. An early release that covered some 640 HLA-typed donors contained approximately 300 gigabases of sequencing data and roughly 84 million unique TCR sequences. The genetic ancestry cluster associated with self-reported Caucasian donors included 80% to 90% of the roughly 400 genotyped donors. The study aimed to test whether cataloging public T cell receptors could reveal signatures of past pathogen exposure. The T cell repertoires of some 670 subjects were profiled by immunosequencing and related to cytomegalovirus serostatus. Besides the first cohort of 550 to 750 subjects, a separate validation cohort made up of 120 or so different subjects was used. To predict cytomegalovirus infection status, the study brought together high-throughput TCR immunosequencing, statistical association of individual TCRs with disease status, and machine learning. In a later analysis, previously published TCR beta repertoires from hundreds of donors were re-analyzed and high-resolution HLA genotyping was added so that TCR occurrence patterns could be studied. Rather than drawing on any new phenotypic data, the later analysis identified candidate immune exposures from TCR beta sequences and the way those sequences occurred across donors. To decide whether each TCR beta V gene segment behaved as functional or pseudogenic, an earlier analysis of some 580 of the donors relied on high-throughput TCR beta sequencing. Donor age, sex, ethnicity and CMV serostatus were compiled alongside the repertoire data. Genome-wide SNP genotypes for about 60% of the 666 donors were used in a later genetic analysis, which treated that subset as a discovery cohort. Every repertoire in the discovery cohort had been generated on one and the same sequencing platform. HLA typing included class I and class II loci at four-digit resolution. The number of typed donors differed by locus: about 620-630 for A, B, C, DRB1 and DQB1; about 520 for DQA1; approximately 600 for DPA1; and 400 to 480 for DPB1. Several DR-DQ haplotypes were treated as single units for association and clustering because of strong linkage in the cohort. Among almost 400 genotyped donors of the cohort, an average of approximately 250,000 unique TCR beta nucleotide sequences were sequenced per donor, roughly a sixth of them non-productive. Results the study describes overall, beyond this receptor: A further reported finding was that TCR beta sequences accurately predicted the HLA-A and HLA-B alleles for most subjects in the first cohort. A few of the identified cytomegalovirus-associated TCR beta chains were confirmed in vitro to be specific for cytomegalovirus antigens. In a later genetic analysis, a missense DCLRE1C variant was associated with V-gene and J-gene trimming of TCR beta chains, and the association was replicated in an independent cohort. A later analysis found that most CMV-associated TCR beta chains appeared HLA-restricted, with HLA associations seemingly driven largely by CMV exposure. According to a later genetic analysis, donors in an Asian-associated ancestry cluster had fewer N-insertions in productive TCRs than the roughly 700-donor mean. CMV serostatus was the only immune exposure information available for the cohort. Compared with equally common non-associated chains, HLA-associated TCR beta chains in a later analysis were more clonally expanded and had lower generation probabilities. Across donors, most TCR sequences were observed very rarely, whereas some public TCRs were present in many individuals. Linkage disequilibrium might explain the correlated functional status among segregating V segments, but an unknown experimental factor could not be ruled out. A later analysis reported that several top co-occurrence clusters appeared linked to parvovirus B19, influenza, CMV and Epstein-Barr virus. In this cohort, only TCR beta chains were sequenced, and detectable features were limited by the absence of alpha or paired-chain data. A cluster of highly shared sequence variants was judged likely to represent a technical artifact of the sequencing pipeline. The classifier was reported to diagnose cytomegalovirus status with high specificity and sensitivity in both the original cohort and the validation cohort. The study gave a list of over 150 TCR beta chains associated with cytomegalovirus. Broadly in line with IMGT annotations, most TCR beta V segments showed up in productive rearrangements about 90% or about 30% of the time in an earlier analysis of roughly 590 of the donors. Some 15 rarely observed V segments, including chromosome 9 orphons, were excluded from the earlier analysis of a few hundred of the donors because counts were too low. The authors suggested that the approach could potentially be extended to other disease states and immunological phenotypes. The 87-base-pair reads could not distinguish some IMGT-functional V segments, including TRBV6-2 and TRBV6-3, so those segments were excluded. Specific HLA alleles were associated with 16,951 TCR beta sequences at a false discovery rate of 0.05 in a later analysis. Because some donors lacked HLA typing at each locus, the association tests relied only on the typed subset. In a later analysis, the rate of TCR association differed among HLA loci, with DRB1 alleles having the most associated TCRs and HLA-C alleles having the fewest. The presence/absence analyses assumed that sequencing depth was roughly uniform across donors, and that assumption may not be true. When HLA alleles, especially DR and DQ, strongly co-occurred, attributing TCR associations to individual alleles was difficult.

Details on this clone: What this receptor recognizes is not known. There are no base qualities to consult, and no much larger clone falls within one base.

In total, fewer than 750 healthy bone marrow donors made up the cohort. Cohort members were all nominally healthy when sampled, although unrecorded immune exposures were likely present. The donor was CMV seropositive and was included in the group of 250 to 300 seropositive cohort members. A peripheral blood sample was collected from each donor, and TCR beta sequencing was performed on peripheral blood mononuclear cells. Genomic DNA extraction from the blood cell samples was performed with the Qiagen DNeasy Blood Extraction Kit. The cysteine opens and the phenylalanine closes a CDR3 of 15 amino acids. Only the CDR3 part of the read is kept: 45 bases, read in frame from the first base. CDR1 is given as GTSNPN and CDR2 as SVGIG, both from the germline V gene (reference sequence). A distance of 9 bases separates the germline ends of V and J, which lose 0 bases and 0 bases respectively. The library relied on the immunoSEQ multiplex PCR assay. A mixture of 60 forward primers for TCR Vbeta segments and 13 reverse primers for TCR Jbeta segments was used in the multiplex PCR. The CDR3 region of rearranged TCR beta genes was amplified from genomic DNA by a multiplex PCR assay. The amplified TCR beta libraries were sequenced on the Illumina HiSeq System as 87-base-pair reads. The authors processed their data as follows. A later analysis tallied 80 million to 95 million unique TCR beta chains across the 666 repertoires, and about 12 million of those chains were shared by two or more donors. Raw reads were error-corrected and collapsed into unique sequences with a nearest-neighbor algorithm that merged closely related sequences to remove PCR and sequencing errors. To assign V, D and J gene segments, CDR3 sequences were aligned to IMGT reference sequences. For a sequence to be retained, a match of at least six nucleotides was required to both a V gene segment and a J gene segment. Rearrangements were classified as productive when the CDR3 lacked stop codons and remained in frame with V and J, and all other rearrangements were classified as non-productive. CDR3 was defined according to IMGT convention as the region running from the second conserved V-encoded cysteine to the conserved J-encoded phenylalanine. The earlier analysis of around 640 of the donors excluded sequences that lacked an unambiguous match to a single V gene segment. An earlier analysis of some 500 of the donors classified V segments as functional when productive rearrangements were above 56.7% and as segregating when the standard deviation between donors was above 5%. A statistical classification framework was developed to diagnose cytomegalovirus status using the catalog of TCR beta chain sequences. In a later analysis, TCR nucleotide sequences were compared against IMGT/GENE-DB human TR gene sequences so that V and J genes could be assigned. The TCRdist pipeline was used in a later analysis to assign CDR3 sequences and most-parsimonious VDJ recombination scenarios. In a later analysis, every TCR beta chain was defined by the combination of its CDR3 amino acid sequence and its V-gene family, and reads without a unique V-gene family were dropped. To address suspected cross-contamination and a sequencing artifact, a later analysis removed several hundred highly shared, low-generation-probability nucleotide sequences. For each public chain, a later analysis derived a clonal expansion index from normalized ranks of inferred template counts within each repertoire. Generation probabilities in a later analysis came from a VDJ recombination model fitted to out-of-frame rearrangements, and those results were checked against IGoR. In a later analysis, TCR-TCR, TCR-HLA and TCR-CMV co-occurrence was scored with hypergeometric tests, and a repertoire-size bias correction was applied to TCR pairs. In a later analysis, false discovery rates were estimated by permuting HLA or CMV assignments 20 times. In a later analysis, co-occurring TCRs were grouped with DBSCAN, and TCRdist sequence similarity was added when clustering was performed within HLA-allele-positive subsets. For co-occurrence clustering, repertoires with fewer than 30,000 or more than 120,000 public chains were excluded, along with several repertoires with anomalous nucleotide sharing. Entries here come from immuneACCESS through TCRdb and include only in-frame sequences with V and J called. Some clones fail to appear in such tables; in the studies checked, an unresolved V gene covers under half of the shortfall, and the cause of the remainder is unknown. The V and J calls and the clone size are those of that table, but D and trimming were determined from the DNA. The sample includes tens of thousands of clones, with more than 70% observed a single time. 9% to 14% of the sample is held by the ten biggest clonotypes.

The V and J genes are TRBV30 and TRBJ1-3; TRBD1 might be the D gene, on 5 matching bases. This clonotype was sampled from a woman in her forties in good health and CMV-seropositive. Sequencing was performed on PBMCs. The DNA sequence follows: TGTGCCTGGAGTGTACCCAGGGTCTCTGGAAACACCATATATTTT. Its protein is CAWSVPRVSGNTIYF.